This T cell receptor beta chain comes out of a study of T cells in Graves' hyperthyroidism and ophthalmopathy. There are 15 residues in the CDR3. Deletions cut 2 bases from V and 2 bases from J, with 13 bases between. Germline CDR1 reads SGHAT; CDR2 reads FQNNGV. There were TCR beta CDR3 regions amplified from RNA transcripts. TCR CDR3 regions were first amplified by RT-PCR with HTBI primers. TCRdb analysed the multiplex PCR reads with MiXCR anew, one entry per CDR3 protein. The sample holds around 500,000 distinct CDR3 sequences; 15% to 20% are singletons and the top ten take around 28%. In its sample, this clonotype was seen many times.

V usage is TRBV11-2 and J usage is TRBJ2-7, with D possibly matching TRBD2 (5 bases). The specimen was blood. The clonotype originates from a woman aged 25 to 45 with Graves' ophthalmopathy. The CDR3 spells CASSLSRPGTYEQYF. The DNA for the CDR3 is TGTGCCAGCAGCTTATCCAGGCCGGGGACCTACGAGCAGTACTTC.